This T cell receptor (beta chain) came from a study of cytomegalovirus exposure and HLA in healthy donors. Study background: From 150 million to 200 million T cells, an earlier analysis saw approximately 120 million unique TCR beta sequences.

13 Jbeta primers and 60 Vbeta primers were used for the PCR. Using immunoSEQ multiplex PCR, the repertoire was profiled, and TCRdb retains in-frame clones only, with some absent. Its table lists around 140,000 clones. The source is a woman aged 40 to 49 in good health and CMV-seronegative. Source material: PBMCs.

CDR3 region: CASSYSGAVQGDEQFF. Written as DNA, the CDR3 is TGTGCCAGCAGTTACTCTGGCGCGGTCCAGGGCGATGAGCAGTTCTTC. The V and J genes are TRBV6-6 and TRBJ2-1, with a weak D call TRBD1 (5 bases). The germline V gene encodes CDR1 MNHNY and CDR2 SVGAGI (reference sequence). The CDR3 consists of 16 residues. Trimming cost V 0 bases and J 8 bases, with 17 bases left between them.